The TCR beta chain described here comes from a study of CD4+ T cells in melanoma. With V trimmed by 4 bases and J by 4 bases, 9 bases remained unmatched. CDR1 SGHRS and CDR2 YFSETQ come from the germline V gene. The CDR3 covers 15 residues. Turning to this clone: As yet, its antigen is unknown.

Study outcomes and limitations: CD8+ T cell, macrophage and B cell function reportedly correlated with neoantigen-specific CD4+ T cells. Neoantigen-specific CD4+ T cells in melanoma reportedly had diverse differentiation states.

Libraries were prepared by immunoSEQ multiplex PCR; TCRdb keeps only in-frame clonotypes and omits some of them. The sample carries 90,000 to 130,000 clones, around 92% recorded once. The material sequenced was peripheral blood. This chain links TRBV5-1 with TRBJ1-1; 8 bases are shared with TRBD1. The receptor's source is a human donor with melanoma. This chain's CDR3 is CASSTSGTGGTEAFF. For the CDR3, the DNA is TGCGCCAGCAGCACGTCAGGAACAGGGGGCACTGAAGCTTTCTTT.